These T cell receptor beta chains were read from a single sample in a study of blood T cells in healthy people across ages. Each CDR3 protein is one row after TCRdb ran MiXCR on the 5' RACE reads. Here the sample spans 500,000 to 600,000 distinct CDR3 sequences, 27% being singletons. Material: blood. The source of these receptors is a woman in her 70s in good health. CDR3s include the opening cysteine and the closing phenylalanine or tryptophan. D genes are given only for firm matches.

v_call d_call cdr3_aa
TRBV29-1 TRBD2 CSVHSGGAAGELFF
TRBV6-5 TRBD2 CASSYSFQSGGHEQFF
TRBV7-2 - CASSRWTGVYEQYF
TRBV29-1 - CSVVPMNTEAFF
TRBV29-1 - CSSGEGGETQYF
TRBV12-5 TRBD1 CASGLLQGGLQDTEAFF
TRBV4-1 - CASSSPGVSSYEQYF
TRBV6-8 - CASSSTGPGTENTIYF
TRBV27 TRBD2 CASSFQPGLVYEQYF
TRBV4-2 - CASSQANLMTYNEQFF
TRBV12-3/TRBV12-4 TRBD2 CASSFDGGTITDTQYF
TRBV7-8 - CASSREGPRYEQYF
TRBV4-3 TRBD2 CASSQIHSGGSYNEQFF
TRBV20-1 - CSARPATNEKLFF
TRBV20-1 - CSAGIITGELFF
TRBV21-1 - CASSNGDLEYF
TRBV7-2 TRBD1 CASSGRDRNYGYTF
TRBV12-3/TRBV12-4 TRBD2 CASSRLAGLETQYF
TRBV5-5 TRBD1 CASGLTGAGANVLTF
TRBV12-3/TRBV12-4 - CASSFGAAGANVLTF
TRBV7-2 - CASSFGVANTGELFF
TRBV18 - CASSPITTNEKLFF
TRBV20-1 TRBD2 CSARDGVAGETQYF
TRBV29-1 - CSVGGRPYGYTF
TRBV2 - CASNGGVRNQPQHF